These 8 T cell receptor beta chains were all obtained from the same sample, sequenced in a study of T cell responses to AZD1222 COVID-19 vaccine. TCRdb keeps only in-frame clones here, not all; method: immunoSEQ multiplex PCR. Of about 170,000 clones listed, 90% to 95% are singletons. The material sequenced was peripheral blood, taken on day 0 of AZD1222 vaccination. The source is an adult in good health.

The table lists this clone with many counts. The gene calls are TRBV5-4 and TRBJ2-7, with 7 bases lining up with TRBD2. The CDR3 totals 15 residues. Germline CDR1 and CDR2: SGHNT and YYREEE (reference sequence). V lost 5 bases to trimming and J lost 4 bases; unmatched junction nucleotides: 12. The CDR3, as DNA: TGTGCCAGCAGACCTTCGTTCGGGGGGAGGTACGAGCAGTACTTC. It yields the protein CASRPSFGGRYEQYF.

This chain uses TRBV23-1 with TRBJ1-1, with 7 bases that match TRBD1. TRBV23-1 is an ORF; its function is uncertain. This CDR3 has 19 amino acids. V dropped 2 bases and J dropped 1; count of bases not matched to a gene: 16. In DNA form, the CDR3 reads TGCGCCAGCAGTCAACGGAGGTCTTTTTTGGGACAGACGAACACTGAAGCTTTCTTT. This sequence encodes CASSQRRSFLGQTNTEAFF.

As to this clone: This specimen includes other DNA sequences encoding the same CDR3. The J gene is TRBJ1-1, the V gene TRBV20-1, with D possibly TRBD1 on 6 matching bases. Germline values: CDR1 DFQATT, CDR2 SNEGSKA (reference sequence). There are 11 residues in the CDR3. The CDR3 reads CSGTLNTEAFF. CDR3 coding DNA: TGCAGCGGGACACTGAACACTGAAGCTTTCTTT.

This chain uses TRBV7-9 with TRBJ1-5; D gene uncertain. V was pared by 5 bases and J by 3 bases, with 14 bases between. The CDR3 contains 15 residues. In germline, CDR1 is SEHNR, CDR2 FQNEAQ (reference sequence). As DNA, the CDR3 is TGTGCCAGCAGCCAAGAATCCAGTTACAATCAGCCCCAGCATTTT. The encoded protein is CASSQESSYNQPQHF.

The V gene is TRBV6-1, the J gene TRBJ1-1; possible D gene TRBD1, 6 bases. The CDR3 is 18 residues long. Germline V gives CDR1 MNHNS, CDR2 SASEGT. V dropped 2 bases and J dropped 0 bases, with 19 bases sitting between them. CDR3 DNA: TGTGCCAGCAGTGAATTTTTGGGGCAGGGGAAAATGAACACTGAAGCTTTCTTT. Its translation: CASSEFLGQGKMNTEAFF.

The chain joins TRBV6-5 to TRBJ2-1; D gene uncertain. Trimming removed 1 base at V and 7 bases at J, with 5 bases between. The CDR3 sequence is 12 residues long. Per germline, CDR1 MNHEY and CDR2 SVGAGI. In DNA form, the CDR3 reads TGTGCCAGCAGTTACTTGGGGAATGAGCAGTTCTTC. Encoded protein: CASSYLGNEQFF.

Regarding this clone: A read error may account for a junction end that differs from germline. The chain has TRBV24-1 and TRBJ2-2; 8 nucleotides align to TRBD1. The length of the CDR3 is 14 residues. Germline CDR1 KGHDR, CDR2 SFDVKD. Written as DNA, the CDR3 is TGTGCCGCCAGTGAGACAGGGGTCACCGGGGAGCTGTTTTTT. It is translated as CAASETGVTGELFF.

This chain connects TRBV25-1 to TRBJ1-2, with TRBD1 matching over 8 bases. V shed 5 bases, J shed 4 bases, and the junction held 9 bases outside the gene matches. Germline-derived CDR1 and CDR2 are MGHDK and SYGVNS. The CDR3 is 15 amino acids. CDR3 protein: CASSPQGANGYGYTF. Written as DNA, the CDR3 is TGTGCCAGCAGTCCCCAGGGGGCGAACGGCTATGGCTACACCTTC.